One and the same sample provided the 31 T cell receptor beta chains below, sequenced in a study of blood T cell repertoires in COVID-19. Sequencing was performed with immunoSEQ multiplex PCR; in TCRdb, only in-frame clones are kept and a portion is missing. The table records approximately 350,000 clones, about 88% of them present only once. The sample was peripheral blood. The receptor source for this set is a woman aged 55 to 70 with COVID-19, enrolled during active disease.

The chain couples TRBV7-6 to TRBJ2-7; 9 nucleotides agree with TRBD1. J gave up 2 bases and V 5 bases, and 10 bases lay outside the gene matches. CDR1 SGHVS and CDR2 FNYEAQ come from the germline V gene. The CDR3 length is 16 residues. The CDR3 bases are TGTGCCAGCAGCCCGACCGGGACAGGGACAACCTACGAGCAGTACTTC. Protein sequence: CASSPTGTGTTYEQYF.

The DNA for the CDR3 is TGTGCCTGGAGTCGAGGGAGTTACGAGCAGTACTTC. This gives the protein CAWSRGSYEQYF. The chain links TRBV30 to TRBJ2-7, with D possibly matching TRBD2 (5 bases). Germline lookup yields CDR1 GTSNPN and CDR2 SVGIG (reference sequence). V dropped 2 bases and J dropped 4 bases, with 9 bases sitting between them. The CDR3 sequence is 12 residues long. The entire variable domain, with the rest obtained from reference TRBV30 and TRBJ2-7, is as follows: SQTIHQWPATLVQPVGSPLSLECTVEGTSNPNLYWYRQAAGRGLQLLFYSVGIGQISSEVPQNLSASRPQDRQFILSSKKLLLSDSGFYLCAWSRGSYEQYFGPGTRLTVT.

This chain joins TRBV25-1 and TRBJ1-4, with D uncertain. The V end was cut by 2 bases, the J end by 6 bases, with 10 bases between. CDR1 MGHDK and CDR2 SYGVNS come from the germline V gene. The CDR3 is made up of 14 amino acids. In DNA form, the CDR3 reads TGTGCCAGCAGTGAACAGGCAGGCCATGAAAAACTGTTTTTT. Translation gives CASSEQAGHEKLFF.

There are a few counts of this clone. The CDR3 DNA follows: TGTGCCAGCAGTTACGACAGCCCCTATGGGCCCCAGCATTTT. Encoded protein: CASSYDSPYGPQHF. The rearrangement uses TRBV6-2 or TRBV6-3 and TRBJ1-5; possible D gene TRBD1, 5 bases. This CDR3 has 14 residues. Germline CDR1 and CDR2: MNHEY and SVGEGT. The ends were cut back, 2 bases at V and 9 bases at J, with 14 bases in the middle.

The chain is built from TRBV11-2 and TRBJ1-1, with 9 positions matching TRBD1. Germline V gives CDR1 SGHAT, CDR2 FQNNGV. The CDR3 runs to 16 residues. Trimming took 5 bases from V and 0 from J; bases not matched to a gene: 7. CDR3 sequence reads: CASSPPGTGLNTEAFF. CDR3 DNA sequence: TGTGCCAGCAGCCCGCCCGGGACAGGGCTGAACACTGAAGCTTTCTTT. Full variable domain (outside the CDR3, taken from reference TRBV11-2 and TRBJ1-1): EAGVAQSPRYKIIEKRQSVAFWCNPISGHATLYWYQQILGQGPKLLIQFQNNGVVDDSQLPKDRFSAERLKGVDSTLKIQPAKLEDSAVYLCASSPPGTGLNTEAFFGQGTRLTVV.

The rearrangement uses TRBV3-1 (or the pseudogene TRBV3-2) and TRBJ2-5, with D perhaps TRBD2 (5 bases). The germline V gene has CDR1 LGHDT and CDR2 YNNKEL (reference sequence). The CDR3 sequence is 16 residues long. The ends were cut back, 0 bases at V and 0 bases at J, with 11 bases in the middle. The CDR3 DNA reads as TGTGCCAGCAGCCAAGATCGACGGGGTTACCAAGAGACCCAGTACTTC. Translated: CASSQDRRGYQETQYF.

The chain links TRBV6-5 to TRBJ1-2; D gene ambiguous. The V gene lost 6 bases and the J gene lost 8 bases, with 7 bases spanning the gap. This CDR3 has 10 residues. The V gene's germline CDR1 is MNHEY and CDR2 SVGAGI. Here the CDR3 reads CASRGIGYTF. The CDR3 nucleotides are TGTGCCAGCAGGGGCATCGGCTACACCTTC.

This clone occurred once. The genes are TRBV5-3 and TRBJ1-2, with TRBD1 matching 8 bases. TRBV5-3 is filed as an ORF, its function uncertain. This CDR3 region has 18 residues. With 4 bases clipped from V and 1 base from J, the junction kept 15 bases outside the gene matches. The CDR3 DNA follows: TGTGCCAGAAGCGAGACCCGGGACAGGCGTACTATTAACTATGGCTACACCTTC. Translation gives CARSETRDRRTINYGYTF.

In DNA form, the CDR3 reads TGCGCCAGCAGTGAAATGCTGGGCGGCTACACCTTC. Protein sequence: CASSEMLGGYTF. V usage is TRBV10-2 and J usage is TRBJ1-2; D uncertain. Germline CDR1 is WSHSY and CDR2 is SAAADI. This CDR3 is built from 12 residues. V gave up 3 bases and J gave up 8 bases, with 10 bases separating them.

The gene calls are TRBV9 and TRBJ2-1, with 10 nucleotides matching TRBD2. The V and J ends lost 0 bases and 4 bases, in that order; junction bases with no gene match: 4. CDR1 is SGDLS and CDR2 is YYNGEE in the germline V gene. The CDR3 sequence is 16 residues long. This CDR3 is CASSVGTSGDYNEQFF. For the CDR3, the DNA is TGTGCCAGCAGCGTAGGGACTAGCGGCGATTACAATGAGCAGTTCTTC. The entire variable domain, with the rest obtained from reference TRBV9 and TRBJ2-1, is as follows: DSGVTQTPKHLITATGQRVTLRCSPRSGDLSVYWYQQSLDQGLQFLIQYYNGEERAKGNILERFSAQQFPDLHSELNLSSLELGDSALYFCASSVGTSGDYNEQFFGPGTRLTVL.

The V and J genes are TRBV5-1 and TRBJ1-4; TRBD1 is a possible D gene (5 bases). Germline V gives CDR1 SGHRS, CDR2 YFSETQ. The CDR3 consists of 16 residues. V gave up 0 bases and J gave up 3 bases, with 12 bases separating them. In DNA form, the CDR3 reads TGCGCCAGCAGCTTGGGACAGAGCAGTGCTAATGAAAAACTGTTTTTT. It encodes CASSLGQSSANEKLFF.

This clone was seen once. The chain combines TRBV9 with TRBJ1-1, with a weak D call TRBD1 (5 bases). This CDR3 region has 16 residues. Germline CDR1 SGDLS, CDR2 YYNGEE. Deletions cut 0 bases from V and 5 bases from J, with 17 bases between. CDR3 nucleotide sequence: TGTGCCAGCAGCGTAGGTTTGGGGGGAGGGGAAACTGAAGCTTTCTTT. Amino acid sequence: CASSVGLGGGETEAFF.

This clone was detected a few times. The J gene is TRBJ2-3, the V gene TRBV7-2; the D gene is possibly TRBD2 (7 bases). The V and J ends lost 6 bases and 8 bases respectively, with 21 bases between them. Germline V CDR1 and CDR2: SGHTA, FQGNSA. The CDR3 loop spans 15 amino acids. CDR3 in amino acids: CASSTQGGGLGTQYF. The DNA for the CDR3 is TGTGCCAGCAGTACTCAGGGAGGGGGATTAGGTACGCAGTATTTT.

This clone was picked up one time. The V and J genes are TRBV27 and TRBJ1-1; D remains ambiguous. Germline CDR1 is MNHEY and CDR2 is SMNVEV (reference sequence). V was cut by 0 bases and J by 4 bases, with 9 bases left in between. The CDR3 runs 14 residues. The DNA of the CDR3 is TGTGCCAGCAGTTTATCGGCGGGAATCACTGAAGCTTTCTTT. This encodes CASSLSAGITEAFF.

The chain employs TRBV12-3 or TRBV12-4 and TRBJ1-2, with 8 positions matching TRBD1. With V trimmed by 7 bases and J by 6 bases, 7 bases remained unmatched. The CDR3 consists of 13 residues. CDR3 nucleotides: TGTGCCAGCACCTGGACAGGGCTGGATGGCTACACCTTC. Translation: CASTWTGLDGYTF.

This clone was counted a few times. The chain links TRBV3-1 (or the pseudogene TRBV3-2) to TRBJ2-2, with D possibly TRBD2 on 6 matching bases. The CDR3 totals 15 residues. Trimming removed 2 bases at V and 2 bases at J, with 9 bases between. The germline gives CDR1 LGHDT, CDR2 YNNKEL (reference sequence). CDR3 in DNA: TGTGCCAGCAGCCAAAGGGCGGGAAACACCGGGGAGCTGTTTTTT. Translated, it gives CASSQRAGNTGELFF.

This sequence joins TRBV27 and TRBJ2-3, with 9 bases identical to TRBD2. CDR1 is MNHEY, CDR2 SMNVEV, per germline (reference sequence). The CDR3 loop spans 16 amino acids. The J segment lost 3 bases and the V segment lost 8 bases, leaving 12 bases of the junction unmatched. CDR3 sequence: CASLRLGGGATDTQYF. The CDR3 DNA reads TGTGCCAGCCTACGACTGGGCGGGGGGGCAACAGATACGCAGTATTTT.

CDR3 sequence: CASSPPWRGGRNEQFF. CDR3 DNA: TGTGCCAGCAGCCCCCCTTGGAGGGGGGGGCGCAATGAGCAGTTCTTC. The chain links TRBV3-1 (or the pseudogene TRBV3-2) to TRBJ2-1; D perhaps matches TRBD2 (7 bases). This CDR3 region has 16 residues. The V end lost 4 bases, the J end lost 6 bases, and 19 bases lay between the germline ends. Germline CDR1 and CDR2: LGHDT and YNNKEL (reference sequence).

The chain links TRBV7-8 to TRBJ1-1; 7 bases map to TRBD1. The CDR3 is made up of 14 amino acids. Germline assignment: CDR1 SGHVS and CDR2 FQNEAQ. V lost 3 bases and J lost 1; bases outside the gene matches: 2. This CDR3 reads CASSFWTGNTEAFF. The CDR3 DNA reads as TGTGCCAGCAGCTTTTGGACAGGGAACACTGAAGCTTTCTTT.

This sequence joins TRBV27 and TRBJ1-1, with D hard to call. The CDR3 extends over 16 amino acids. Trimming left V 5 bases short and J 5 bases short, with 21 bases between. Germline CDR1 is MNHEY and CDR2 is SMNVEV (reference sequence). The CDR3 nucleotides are TGTGCCAGCAGTCCCTGGGCAGGTCCGGTTGGTACTGAAGCTTTCTTT. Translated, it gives CASSPWAGPVGTEAFF.

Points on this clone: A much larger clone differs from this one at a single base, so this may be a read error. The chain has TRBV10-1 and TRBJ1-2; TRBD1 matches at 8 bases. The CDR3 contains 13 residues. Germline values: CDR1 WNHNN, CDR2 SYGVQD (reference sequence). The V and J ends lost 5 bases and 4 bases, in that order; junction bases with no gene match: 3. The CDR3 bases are TGCGCCAGCAGTAATGACAGGGGCTATGGCTACACCTTC. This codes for CASSNDRGYGYTF.

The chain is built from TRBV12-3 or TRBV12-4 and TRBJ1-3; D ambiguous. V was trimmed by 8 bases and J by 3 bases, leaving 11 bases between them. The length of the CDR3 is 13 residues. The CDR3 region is CASDFNLGNTIYF. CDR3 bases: TGTGCCAGCGACTTTAACCTTGGAAACACCATATATTTT.

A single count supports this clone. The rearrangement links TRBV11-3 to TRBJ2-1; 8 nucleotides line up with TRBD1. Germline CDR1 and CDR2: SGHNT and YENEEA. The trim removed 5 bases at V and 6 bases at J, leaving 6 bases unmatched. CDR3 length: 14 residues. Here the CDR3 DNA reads TGTGCCAGCAGCCCCTTCACAGGGGGCAATGAGCAGTTCTTC. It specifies CASSPFTGGNEQFF.

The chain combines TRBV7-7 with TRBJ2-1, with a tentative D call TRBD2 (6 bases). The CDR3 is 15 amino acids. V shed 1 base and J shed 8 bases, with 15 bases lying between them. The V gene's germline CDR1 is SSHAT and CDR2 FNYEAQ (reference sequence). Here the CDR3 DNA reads TGTGCCAGCAGCTTAGGGGCGGGGATCGGCGATGAGCAGTTCTTC. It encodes CASSLGAGIGDEQFF.

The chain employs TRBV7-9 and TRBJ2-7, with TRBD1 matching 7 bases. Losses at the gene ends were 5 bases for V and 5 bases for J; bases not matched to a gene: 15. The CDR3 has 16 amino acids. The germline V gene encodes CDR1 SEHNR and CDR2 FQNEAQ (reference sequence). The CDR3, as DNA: TGTGCCAGCAGCGCTGTCGCTCGGACAGGAGCCGACGAGCAGTACTTC. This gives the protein CASSAVARTGADEQYF. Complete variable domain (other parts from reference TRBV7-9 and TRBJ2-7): DTGVSQNPRHKITKRGQNVTFRCDPISEHNRLYWYRQTLGQGPEFLTYFQNEAQLEKSRLLSDRFSAERPKGSFSTLEIQRTEQGDSAMYLCASSAVARTGADEQYFGPGTRLTVT.

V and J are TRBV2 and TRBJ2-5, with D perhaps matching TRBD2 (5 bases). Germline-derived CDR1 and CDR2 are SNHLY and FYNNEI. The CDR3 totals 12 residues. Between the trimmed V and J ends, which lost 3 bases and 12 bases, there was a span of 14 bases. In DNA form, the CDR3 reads TGTGCCAGCAGTGATCTGGCGCCAGCGGAGTACTTC. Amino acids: CASSDLAPAEYF.

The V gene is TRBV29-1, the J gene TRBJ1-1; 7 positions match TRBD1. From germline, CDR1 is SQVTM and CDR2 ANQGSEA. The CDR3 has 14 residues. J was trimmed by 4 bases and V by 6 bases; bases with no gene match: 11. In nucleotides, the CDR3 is TGCAGCGTGACCCTGACAGGGAGAGTCACTGAAGCTTTCTTT. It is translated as CSVTLTGRVTEAFF.

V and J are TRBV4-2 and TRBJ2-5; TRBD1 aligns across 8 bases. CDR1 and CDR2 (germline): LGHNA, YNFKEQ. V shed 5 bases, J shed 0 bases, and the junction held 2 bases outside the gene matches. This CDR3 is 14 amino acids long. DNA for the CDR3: TGTGCCAGCAGCGGACAGGGAGACCAAGAGACCCAGTACTTC. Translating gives CASSGQGDQETQYF.

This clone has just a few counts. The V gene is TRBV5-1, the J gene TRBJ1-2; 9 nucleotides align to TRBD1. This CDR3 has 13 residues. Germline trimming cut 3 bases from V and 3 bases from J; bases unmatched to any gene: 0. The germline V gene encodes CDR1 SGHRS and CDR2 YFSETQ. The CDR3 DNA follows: TGCGCCAGCAGCTGGACAGGGGACTATGGCTACACCTTC. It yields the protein CASSWTGDYGYTF.

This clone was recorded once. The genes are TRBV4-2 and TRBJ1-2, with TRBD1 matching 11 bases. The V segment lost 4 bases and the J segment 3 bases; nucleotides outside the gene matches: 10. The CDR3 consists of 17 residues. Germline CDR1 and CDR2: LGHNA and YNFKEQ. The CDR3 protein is CASSPRTGGEHHYGYTF. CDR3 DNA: TGTGCCAGCAGCCCTAGGACAGGGGGCGAACACCACTATGGCTACACCTTC.

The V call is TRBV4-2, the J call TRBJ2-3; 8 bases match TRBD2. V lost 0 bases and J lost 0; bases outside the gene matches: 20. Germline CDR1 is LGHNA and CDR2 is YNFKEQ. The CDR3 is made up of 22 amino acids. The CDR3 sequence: CASSQDAWRGAPGNISTDTQYF. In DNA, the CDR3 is TGTGCCAGCAGCCAAGACGCGTGGCGGGGGGCTCCAGGGAATATTAGCACAGATACGCAGTATTTT.